This T cell receptor (beta chain) was identified during a study of T-cell reconstitution after alpha-beta-depleted transplantation in children. As it was prepared, the TCRbeta library received unique molecular identifiers. From the PCR reads, TCRdb called clonotypes with MiXCR, one entry per CDR3 protein. The data hold almost 600,000 distinct CDR3 sequences, with roughly 27% observed a single time. This clonotype was seen a handful of times. The ends were cut back, 0 bases at V and 4 bases at J, with 14 bases in the middle. The CDR3 extends over 16 amino acids. The V gene's germline CDR1 is SGHNT and CDR2 YYREEE (reference sequence).

Sequenced material: PBMCs, taken before TCRalphabeta/CD19-depleted stem cell transplant. The source of this sequence is a boy younger than two with Wiskott-Aldrich syndrome, due to receive a stem cell transplant. J is TRBJ2-1 and V is TRBV5-4; maybe TRBD2 (5 bases). The CDR3 DNA is TGTGCCAGCAGCTTGGAGCCGCGGGCAGATTACAATGAGCAGTTCTTC. This translates into CASSLEPRADYNEQFF.